Each of the 7 T cell receptor beta chains below was sequenced from the same sample in a study of molecular identifiers for immune sequencing clone quantification. TCRdb independently ran MiXCR on the PCR reads; one entry per CDR3 protein. The data hold 70,000 to 90,000 distinct CDR3 sequences, with around 23% observed a single time. The sequenced sample was naive CD8+ T cells from blood, with Jurkat cell RNA spiked in. As to subset: FACS-sorted CD8+CD4-CCR7+CD45RA+ naive T cells. The source of these receptors is a human donor in good health. Some libraries in this study had Jurkat cell RNA spiked in.

Ten or more counts support this clonotype. V and J are TRBV9 and TRBJ2-2; no firm D call. Trimming stripped 4 bases from V and 4 bases from J, with 5 bases between. The CDR3 consists of 12 residues. Germline-derived CDR1 and CDR2 are SGDLS and YYNGEE. In DNA, the CDR3 is TGTGCCAGCAGCCCCCTCACCGGGGAGCTGTTTTTT. Translating gives CASSPLTGELFF.

A word on this clonotype: This may stem from a read error, because a much larger clone lies one nucleotide away. The gene calls are TRBV4-3 and TRBJ2-1; D not resolved. The V end lost 1 base, the J end lost 9 bases, and 13 bases lay between the germline ends. CDR1 is LGHNA, CDR2 YSLEER, per germline. This CDR3 comprises 14 residues. The CDR3 protein is CASSQAVLGGEQFF. As DNA, the CDR3 is TGCGCCAGCAGCCAAGCCGTTCTTGGCGGTGAGCAGTTCTTC.

The rearrangement uses TRBV7-2 and TRBJ2-7, with TRBD2 as a possible D gene (6 bases). V was trimmed by 5 bases and J by 0 bases, leaving 17 bases between them. The CDR3 consists of 16 residues. Germline V lookup: CDR1 SGHTA, CDR2 FQGNSA. As DNA, the CDR3 is TGTGCCAGCAGCCCCATCGGGGGACGAAACTCCTACGAGCAGTACTTC. Protein sequence: CASSPIGGRNSYEQYF.

This clonotype was seen only a few times. The V and J genes are TRBV11-3 and TRBJ2-5, with 9 bases aligning to TRBD1. CDR1 is SGHNT, CDR2 YENEEA, per germline. The CDR3 is 15 residues long. V lost 6 bases to trimming and J lost 5 bases; unmatched junction nucleotides: 10. CDR3 residues: CASSKRTGAEETQYF. In DNA, the CDR3 is TGTGCCAGCAGTAAGCGGACAGGGGCGGAGGAGACCCAGTACTTC.

This clonotype has ten or more counts. V and J are TRBV28 and TRBJ2-3; possibly TRBD2 for D (5 bases). CDR1 is MDHEN and CDR2 is SYDVKM in the germline V gene. V lost 0 bases and J lost 0, with 10 bases in between. This CDR3 contains 16 residues. CDR3 loop: CASSLWRDVSTDTQYF. CDR3 DNA: TGTGCCAGCAGTTTATGGAGGGATGTGAGCACAGATACGCAGTATTTT. The full variable domain, in which reference TRBV28 and TRBJ2-3 provide the parts outside the CDR3, is DVKVTQSSRYLVKRTGEKVFLECVQDMDHENMFWYRQDPGLGLRLIYFSYDVKMKEKGDIPEGYSVSREKKERFSLILESASTNQTSMYLCASSLWRDVSTDTQYFGPGTRLTVL.

This clonotype was counted ten times or more. This sequence joins TRBV21-1 and TRBJ2-4; the table assigns TRBD1, which was not confirmed against the DNA. TRBV21-1 is classified as a pseudogene. This CDR3 spans 16 amino acids. The CDR3 region is CASSRGQKLAKNIQYF. The CDR3 DNA is TGTGCCAGCAGCAGGGGACAGAAGCTAGCCAAAAACATTCAGTACTTC.

This clonotype has ten or more counts. V is TRBV28 and J is TRBJ2-3; 7 bases map to TRBD1. Trimming at V came to 5 bases and at J to 2 bases, leaving 10 bases not matched to a gene. CDR1 is MDHEN and CDR2 is SYDVKM in the germline V gene. The CDR3 is made up of 16 amino acids. Here the CDR3 DNA reads TGTGCCAGCAGTCCTCGGAGGACAGGCGCCACAGATACGCAGTATTTT. This sequence encodes CASSPRRTGATDTQYF.